A single sample is the source of the 10 T cell receptor beta chains below, sequenced in a study of early T cells in non-severe SARS-CoV-2 infection. TCRdb called the 5' RACE reads again in MiXCR, with one record for every CDR3 protein. The table shows around 80,000 distinct CDR3 sequences, with 13% occurring only once. Sequencing input: whole blood. Source of these receptors: an adult who was a healthcare worker with PCR-confirmed SARS-CoV-2 infection or an uninfected control (not recorded which).

This clonotype was seen a few times. The rearrangement uses TRBV11-2 and TRBJ2-3, with D unclear. Trimming left V 7 bases short and J 9 bases short, with 11 bases between. Germline V gene lookup returns CDR1 SGHAT and CDR2 FQNNGV. The CDR3 runs 11 residues. The chain's CDR3 is CASNAEKTQYF. Written as DNA, the CDR3 is TGTGCCAGCAACGCTGAAAAGACGCAGTATTTT.

This chain connects TRBV2 to TRBJ2-2; D is ambiguous. V lost 2 bases and J 11 bases, leaving 18 bases between the germline ends. The CDR3 sequence is 15 residues long. Per germline, CDR1 SNHLY and CDR2 FYNNEI. The CDR3: CASSESQADSAELFF. CDR3 DNA sequence: TGTGCCAGCAGTGAATCTCAGGCAGACTCGGCCGAGCTGTTTTTT.

The gene calls are TRBV29-1 and TRBJ2-1, with 8 bases fitting TRBD1. The CDR3 loop spans 17 amino acids. V lost 1 base to trimming and J lost 7 bases; unmatched junction nucleotides: 15. CDR1 is SQVTM, CDR2 ANQGSEA, per germline. The DNA for the CDR3 is TGCAGCGTTGAAGTGGGACAGGACCCCTTTCGGGTGAATGAGCAGTTCTTC. Amino acids: CSVEVGQDPFRVNEQFF.

This clonotype has a handful of counts. The V call is TRBV7-9, the J call TRBJ1-1, with 9 nucleotides matching TRBD1. V was clipped by 6 bases and J by 3 bases; unmatched bases: 5. Germline V CDR1 and CDR2: SEHNR, FQNEAQ (reference sequence). This CDR3 comprises 14 residues. CDR3 protein: CASSEQGAYTEAFF. DNA for the CDR3: TGTGCCAGCAGTGAACAGGGGGCTTACACTGAAGCTTTCTTT.

This clonotype appeared many times. The V gene is TRBV2, the J gene TRBJ1-4; 8 bases align to TRBD1. J was trimmed by 6 bases and V by 3 bases; bases with no gene match: 9. The CDR3 contains 16 residues. Germline CDR1 is SNHLY and CDR2 is FYNNEI. The CDR3 reads CASSEAGGAGYEKLFF. As DNA, the CDR3 is TGTGCCAGCAGTGAGGCAGGGGGCGCCGGGTATGAAAAACTGTTTTTT. The full variable domain, rest sourced from reference TRBV2 and TRBJ1-4, is EPEVTQTPSHQVTQMGQEVILRCVPISNHLYFYWYRQILGQKVEFLVSFYNNEISEKSEIFDDQFSVERPDGSNFTLKIRSTKLEDSAMYFCASSEAGGAGYEKLFFGSGTQLSVL.

In its sample, this clonotype was seen a few times. The chain employs TRBV12-3 or TRBV12-4 and TRBJ1-5; 10 positions match TRBD1. CDR3 length equals 15 residues. Trimming took 2 bases from V and 4 from J; bases not matched to a gene: 2. The CDR3 bases are TGTGCCAGCAGTTTAACGGGACAGGGGAATCAGCCCCAGCATTTT. Translation: CASSLTGQGNQPQHF.

This clonotype occurred a few times. For the CDR3, the DNA is TGTGCCAGCAGTTTAGTGGCTCTCCACGATGGCTACACCTTC. It codes for CASSLVALHDGYTF. The V gene is TRBV12-3 or TRBV12-4, the J gene TRBJ1-2; no firm D call. Trimming removed 1 base from V and 6 bases from J, with 12 bases in between. The CDR3 loop spans 14 amino acids.

This chain joins TRBV5-1 and TRBJ2-2; tentative D call: TRBD1 (6 bases). Trimming cost V 5 bases and J 2 bases, with 7 bases left between them. The CDR3 has 13 amino acids. Per germline, CDR1 SGHRS and CDR2 YFSETQ. In DNA form, the CDR3 reads TGCGCCAGCAGGGGGGCCAACACCGGGGAGCTGTTTTTT. This gives the protein CASRGANTGELFF.

The chain uses TRBV29-1 and TRBJ2-3, with 7 positions matching TRBD2. The CDR3 contains 14 residues. CDR1 and CDR2 from the germline V gene are SQVTM and ANQGSEA. The J segment lost 6 bases and the V segment lost 3 bases, leaving 9 bases of the junction unmatched. CDR3 protein: CSVEAGDVWDTQYF. Written as DNA, the CDR3 is TGCAGCGTTGAGGCGGGAGACGTGTGGGATACGCAGTATTTT.

This chain uses TRBV7-3 with TRBJ2-7, with 12 bases lining up with TRBD1. The CDR3 is 15 amino acids. Germline trimming cut 4 bases from V and 5 bases from J; bases unmatched to any gene: 6. CDR1 is SGHTA and CDR2 is FQGTGA in the germline V gene. For the CDR3, the DNA is TGTGCCAGCAGCTCTGGGACAGGGGGCTTCCACGAGCAGTACTTC. Protein product: CASSSGTGGFHEQYF.